This T cell receptor beta chain comes out of a study of shared clonotypes between healthy human individuals. In regard to this clone: Additional DNA sequences in this sample encode the identical CDR3.

Profiling relied on immunoSEQ multiplex PCR, and the TCRdb table lists in-frame clones only, not all of them. The data hold approximately 1,000,000 clones, with approximately 75% observed a single time. V was pared by 0 bases and J by 2 bases, with 10 bases between. CDR1 is SGHRS, CDR2 YFSETQ, per germline. The CDR3 runs 15 residues. This clonotype originated in a man younger than 35 in good health. Some clones in this sample may be carry-over from other donors' samples. V usage is TRBV5-1 and J usage is TRBJ2-3; D may be TRBD1 or TRBD2 (5 bases each). The sequenced material came from memory CD4+ T cells from PBMCs. The sample's subset: CD45RA-negative fraction. The CDR3 region has the DNA TGCGCCAGCAGCTTGGGGGGGACGTCCACAGATACGCAGTATTTT. Translating gives CASSLGGTSTDTQYF.